These 30 T cell receptor beta chains came from one sample sequenced in a study of T cell responses to AZD1222 COVID-19 vaccine. Data came from immunoSEQ multiplex PCR; TCRdb stores just in-frame clones and leaves some out. Of 90,000 to 150,000 clones listed, approximately 88% are singletons. This material consisted of peripheral blood, taken on day 0 of AZD1222 vaccination. These receptors were taken from an adult in good health.

The chain joins TRBV3-1 (or the pseudogene TRBV3-2) to TRBJ1-1; no clear D gene. This CDR3 is built from 14 residues. Per the germline V gene, CDR1 is LGHDT and CDR2 is YNNKEL (reference sequence). V was shortened by 1 base and J by 6 bases, with 12 bases between the two germline ends. The CDR3 here is CASSQGTGGAEAFF. Here the CDR3 DNA reads TGTGCCAGCAGCCAAGGGACGGGAGGAGCTGAAGCTTTCTTT.

This chain uses TRBV14 with TRBJ2-5; D is unclear. Trimming stripped 6 bases from V and 4 bases from J, with 6 bases between. The CDR3 totals 11 residues. Germline CDR1 and CDR2: SGHDN and FVKESK. This chain's CDR3 is CASSRTETQYF. CDR3 sequence (DNA): TGTGCCAGCAGTCGGACAGAGACCCAGTACTTC.

The chain is built from TRBV6-1 and TRBJ1-2, with no clear D. This CDR3 has 11 amino acids. The germline V and J ends were trimmed by 2 bases and 8 bases, with 6 bases remaining between them. Germline V CDR1 and CDR2: MNHNS, SASEGT. CDR3 sequence: CASSEWEGYTF. Written as DNA, the CDR3 is TGTGCCAGCAGTGAATGGGAGGGCTACACCTTC.

The V call is TRBV7-2, the J call TRBJ2-3, with D possibly TRBD1 on 5 matching bases. Trimming took off 5 bases at V and 2 bases at J, with 14 bases between the two ends. The CDR3 sequence is 15 residues long. Germline V lookup: CDR1 SGHTA, CDR2 FQGNSA. CDR3 loop: CASSPAGITTDTQYF. CDR3 sequence (DNA): TGTGCCAGCAGCCCCGCAGGGATCACCACAGATACGCAGTATTTT.

A note on this clone: The junction departs from germline at one end; a sequencing error may be responsible. The J gene is TRBJ1-1, the V gene TRBV11-2; 7 nucleotides align to TRBD1. From germline, CDR1 is SGHAT and CDR2 FQNNGV. The CDR3 runs to 12 residues. The CDR3 is CASSLDDRAEVF. The CDR3 DNA follows: TGTGCCAGCAGCTTAGACGACAGGGCGGAGGTCTTT. Using reference TRBV11-2 and TRBJ1-1 for the parts outside the CDR3, the full variable domain is EAGVAQSPRYKIIEKRQSVAFWCNPISGHATLYWYQQILGQGPKLLIQFQNNGVVDDSQLPKDRFSAERLKGVDSTLKIQPAKLEDSAVYLCASSLDDRAEVFGQGTRLTVV.

This sequence joins TRBV5-1 and TRBJ1-4; D perhaps matches TRBD1 (6 bases). Germline V CDR1 and CDR2: SGHRS, YFSETQ. With 1 base removed from V and 8 bases from J, the gap between germline ends came to 9 bases. The CDR3 runs to 13 residues. Here the CDR3 reads CASSLTGSEKLFF. In DNA, the CDR3 is TGCGCCAGCAGCTTGACAGGGTCGGAAAAACTGTTTTTT.

V and J are TRBV6-5 and TRBJ2-1; D not certain. V lost 7 bases, J lost 9 bases, and 13 bases lay in between. CDR3 size: 12 residues. Germline loops: CDR1 MNHEY, CDR2 SVGAGI. This CDR3 is CASTGWGSEQFF. The CDR3 bases are TGTGCCAGCACCGGGTGGGGAAGTGAGCAGTTCTTC.

This chain links TRBV7-2 with TRBJ2-5; no reliable D call. The CDR3 runs 12 residues. V was cut by 4 bases and J by 7 bases, with 10 bases left in between. Germline loops: CDR1 SGHTA, CDR2 FQGNSA. The DNA of the CDR3 is TGTGCCAGCAGCTCCCCAGATATGACCCAGTACTTC. It translates to CASSSPDMTQYF.

The J gene is TRBJ1-1, the V gene TRBV5-1; no clear D gene. V dropped 0 bases and J dropped 4 bases, with 10 bases sitting between them. Germline V CDR1 and CDR2: SGHRS, YFSETQ. The CDR3 is 14 residues long. CDR3 amino acids: CASSLAPSSTEAFF. Here the CDR3 DNA reads TGCGCCAGCAGCTTGGCTCCGAGCTCCACTGAAGCTTTCTTT. Filled out from reference TRBV5-1 and TRBJ1-1, the complete variable domain reads KAGVTQTPRYLIKTRGQQVTLSCSPISGHRSVSWYQQTPGQGLQFLFEYFSETQRNKGNFPGRFSGRQFSNSRSEMNVSTLELGDSALYLCASSLAPSSTEAFFGQGTRLTVV.

The J gene is TRBJ1-2, the V gene TRBV6-2 or TRBV6-3; D is undetermined. The CDR3 sequence is 15 residues long. Looked up from germline, CDR1 is MNHEY and CDR2 is SVGEGT. The V and J ends lost 0 bases and 4 bases respectively, with 12 bases between them. As DNA, the CDR3 is TGTGCCAGCAGTTACTCGAGGAGGCATCTCTATGGCTACACCTTC. Translation: CASSYSRRHLYGYTF.

The rearrangement uses TRBV3-1 (or the pseudogene TRBV3-2) and TRBJ2-5; no definite D call. CDR3 length equals 13 residues. Trimming left V 0 bases short and J 4 bases short, with 6 bases between. CDR1 is LGHDT, CDR2 YNNKEL, per germline (reference sequence). The DNA for the CDR3 is TGTGCCAGCAGCCAAGATCTACGAGAGACCCAGTACTTC. It is translated as CASSQDLRETQYF.

The chain carries TRBV18 and TRBJ2-2, with D perhaps assigned TRBD1 or TRBD2 (6 bases each). In germline, CDR1 is KGHSH, CDR2 LQKENI. The V end was cut by 8 bases, the J end by 3 bases, with 13 bases between. The CDR3 loop spans 14 amino acids. The CDR3 is CASTTRGDTGELFF. The CDR3 bases are TGTGCCAGCACCACAAGGGGGGACACCGGGGAGCTGTTTTTT.

The table lists this clone with a count of one. The chain links TRBV7-6 to TRBJ1-3, with D unresolved. The CDR3 is made up of 16 amino acids. Trimming pared 2 bases from V and 0 bases from J, leaving 11 bases between. CDR1 SGHVS and CDR2 FNYEAQ come from the germline V gene. CDR3 coding DNA: TGTGCCAGCAGCTTATCCCCAGGACCCTCTGGAAACACCATATATTTT. Encoded protein: CASSLSPGPSGNTIYF. Together with reference TRBV7-6 and TRBJ1-3, the CDR3 gives the full variable domain: GAGVSQSPRYKVTKRGQDVALRCDPISGHVSLYWYRQALGQGPEFLTYFNYEAQQDKSGLPNDRFSAERPEGSISTLTIQRTEQRDSAMYRCASSLSPGPSGNTIYFGEGSWLTVV.

V usage is TRBV6-5 and J usage is TRBJ2-2; D uncertain. CDR1 and CDR2 from the germline V gene are MNHEY and SVGAGI. The CDR3 spans 15 residues. V was trimmed by 1 base and J by 0 bases, leaving 6 bases between them. DNA for the CDR3: TGTGCCAGCAGTTACTGGACGGCGAACACCGGGGAGCTGTTTTTT. Translation: CASSYWTANTGELFF.

V and J are TRBV28 and TRBJ1-6, with D perhaps matching TRBD1 (5 bases). Germline V gene data show CDR1 as MDHEN and CDR2 as SYDVKM. The CDR3 has 15 residues. The V end lost 7 bases, the J end lost 1 base, and 11 bases lay between the germline ends. Here the CDR3 reads CASTGGISYNSPLHF. CDR3 nucleotides: TGTGCCAGCACGGGGGGAATTTCCTATAATTCACCCCTCCACTTT.

In DNA form, the CDR3 reads TGTGCCACCAGCAGAGGATATAGTGCTACTGAGCAGTTCTTC. Protein: CATSRGYSATEQFF. The rearrangement uses TRBV15 and TRBJ2-1; D remains ambiguous. The CDR3 consists of 14 residues. Germline lookup yields CDR1 LNHNV and CDR2 YYDKDF (reference sequence). Trimming took off 1 base at V and 9 bases at J, with 13 bases between the two ends.

The V call is TRBV5-8, the J call TRBJ2-7; D tentatively reads TRBD1 or TRBD2 (6 bases each). Germline V lookup: CDR1 SGHTS, CDR2 YDEGEE. There are 15 residues in the CDR3. V lost 0 bases and J 1 base, leaving 11 bases between the germline ends. The CDR3 DNA follows: TGTGCCAGCAGCTTGGCCGGGGGCAGTTCCTACGAGCAGTACTTC. This encodes CASSLAGGSSYEQYF.

This clone appeared a single time. This chain joins TRBV18 and TRBJ1-5; the match to TRBD1 covers 7 bases. V lost 6 bases to trimming and J lost 5 bases; unmatched junction nucleotides: 7. Germline loops: CDR1 KGHSH, CDR2 LQKENI. The CDR3 sequence is 14 residues long. The CDR3 DNA follows: TGTGCCAGCTCGCAAGACAGGGTAGATCAGCCCCAGCATTTT. Amino acid sequence: CASSQDRVDQPQHF.

The CDR3 protein is CATSSVIGNTEAFF. The CDR3 DNA reads TGTGCCACCAGCAGTGTAATAGGGAACACTGAAGCTTTCTTT. This chain uses TRBV15 with TRBJ1-1; D unclear. Trimming took off 3 bases at V and 1 base at J, with 9 bases between the two ends. Germline V gene sequence: CDR1 LNHNV, CDR2 YYDKDF (reference sequence). There are 14 residues in the CDR3.

This clone was observed once. The chain joins TRBV18 to TRBJ2-4; the match to TRBD1 covers 7 bases. The J segment lost 1 base and the V segment lost 2 bases, leaving 2 bases of the junction unmatched. This CDR3 is 15 amino acids long. Germline values: CDR1 KGHSH, CDR2 LQKENI. Written as DNA, the CDR3 is TGTGCCAGCTCACCAACAGGGGACGCCAAAAACATTCAGTACTTC. Its translation: CASSPTGDAKNIQYF.

This clone was detected a few times. V gene TRBV5-6 combines with J gene TRBJ1-3; D is uncertain. There are 14 residues in the CDR3. Germline values: CDR1 SGHDT, CDR2 YYEEEE. Deletions cut 0 bases from V and 4 bases from J, with 8 bases between. The chain's CDR3 is CASSLVSGGNTIYF. For the CDR3, the DNA is TGTGCCAGCAGCTTGGTTTCGGGCGGAAACACCATATATTTT.

The V and J genes are TRBV20-1 and TRBJ2-1; possibly TRBD1 or TRBD2 for D (5 bases each). The CDR3 runs to 12 residues. V lost 3 bases, J lost 9 bases, and 12 bases lay in between. Germline V gives CDR1 DFQATT, CDR2 SNEGSKA (reference sequence). The CDR3 coding sequence is TGCAGTGCTAGTTGGGGGATAAGTGAGCAGTTCTTC. This codes for CSASWGISEQFF.

This chain uses TRBV5-4 with TRBJ1-2; D ambiguous. Germline CDR1 and CDR2: SGHNT and YYREEE (reference sequence). The V gene lost 4 bases and the J gene lost 2 bases, with 9 bases spanning the gap. The CDR3 spans 13 residues. The CDR3 DNA reads TGTGCCAGCAGCGCACGAGGGAACTATGGCTACACCTTC. It is translated as CASSARGNYGYTF. The full variable domain, in which reference TRBV5-4 and TRBJ1-2 provide the parts outside the CDR3, is ETGVTQSPTHLIKTRGQQVTLRCSSQSGHNTVSWYQQALGQGPQFIFQYYREEENGRGNFPPRFSGLQFPNYSSELNVNALELDDSALYLCASSARGNYGYTFGSGTRLTVV.

The gene calls are TRBV6-5 and TRBJ1-5; D is uncertain. The V gene's germline CDR1 is MNHEY and CDR2 SVGAGI. Trimming pared 7 bases from V and 1 base from J, leaving 11 bases between. The length of the CDR3 is 14 residues. Here the CDR3 reads CASTAGISNQPQHF. The CDR3 nucleotides are TGTGCCAGCACGGCGGGCATAAGCAATCAGCCCCAGCATTTT.

This chain connects TRBV9 to TRBJ2-3; 8 bases align to TRBD2. CDR3 length equals 15 residues. Germline V gene data show CDR1 as SGDLS and CDR2 as YYNGEE. After removal of 4 bases from V and 5 bases from J, the junction contained 9 bases not matched to a gene. CDR3 residues: CASSLRTSRGDTQYF. The CDR3 region has the DNA TGTGCCAGCAGCCTTCGGACTAGCCGGGGAGATACGCAGTATTTT. Complete variable domain (other parts from reference TRBV9 and TRBJ2-3): DSGVTQTPKHLITATGQRVTLRCSPRSGDLSVYWYQQSLDQGLQFLIQYYNGEERAKGNILERFSAQQFPDLHSELNLSSLELGDSALYFCASSLRTSRGDTQYFGPGTRLTVL.

The chain combines TRBV19 with TRBJ2-5; TRBD2 agrees at 9 bases. J lost 2 bases, V lost 6 bases, and 4 bases had no gene match. The CDR3 is made up of 14 amino acids. CDR1 is LNHDA, CDR2 SQIVND, per germline (reference sequence). The CDR3 bases are TGTGCCAGTAGATTTAGCGGGGGACAAGAGACCCAGTACTTC. Translated, it gives CASRFSGGQETQYF.

This rearrangement joins TRBV28 to TRBJ1-1, with D possibly TRBD1 on 6 matching bases. The length of the CDR3 is 13 residues. The germline CDR1 and CDR2 sequences are MDHEN and SYDVKM. Deletions cut 8 bases from V and 0 bases from J, with 10 bases between. CDR3 sequence (DNA): TGTGCCAGCGAAGGGACACTGAACACTGAAGCTTTCTTT. Translating it yields CASEGTLNTEAFF.

The rearrangement links TRBV5-1 to TRBJ2-5; TRBD2 agrees at 12 bases. Trimming at V came to 4 bases and at J to 3 bases, leaving 7 bases not matched to a gene. This CDR3 is built from 16 residues. Germline V gene lookup returns CDR1 SGHRS and CDR2 YFSETQ. CDR3 protein: CASSPALAGGKETQYF. In DNA form, the CDR3 reads TGCGCCAGCAGCCCCGCTCTAGCGGGGGGGAAAGAGACCCAGTACTTC.

This rearrangement joins TRBV5-1 to TRBJ1-2; D ambiguous. Germline V gives CDR1 SGHRS, CDR2 YFSETQ. The CDR3 is made up of 14 amino acids. Trimming took 0 bases from V and 5 from J, leaving 11 bases between them. As DNA, the CDR3 is TGCGCCAGCAGCTTGGCGGCTGTCGGGTATGGCTACACCTTC. Protein: CASSLAAVGYGYTF.

The chain joins TRBV6-6 to TRBJ2-7; D may be TRBD2 (6 bases). Trimming removed 0 bases from V and 2 bases from J, with 8 bases in between. Germline CDR1 is MNHNY and CDR2 is SVGAGI (reference sequence). This CDR3 contains 14 residues. The CDR3 nucleotides read TGTGCCAGCAGTTACTCCGGGAGCACCTACGAGCAGTACTTC. Its protein is CASSYSGSTYEQYF.